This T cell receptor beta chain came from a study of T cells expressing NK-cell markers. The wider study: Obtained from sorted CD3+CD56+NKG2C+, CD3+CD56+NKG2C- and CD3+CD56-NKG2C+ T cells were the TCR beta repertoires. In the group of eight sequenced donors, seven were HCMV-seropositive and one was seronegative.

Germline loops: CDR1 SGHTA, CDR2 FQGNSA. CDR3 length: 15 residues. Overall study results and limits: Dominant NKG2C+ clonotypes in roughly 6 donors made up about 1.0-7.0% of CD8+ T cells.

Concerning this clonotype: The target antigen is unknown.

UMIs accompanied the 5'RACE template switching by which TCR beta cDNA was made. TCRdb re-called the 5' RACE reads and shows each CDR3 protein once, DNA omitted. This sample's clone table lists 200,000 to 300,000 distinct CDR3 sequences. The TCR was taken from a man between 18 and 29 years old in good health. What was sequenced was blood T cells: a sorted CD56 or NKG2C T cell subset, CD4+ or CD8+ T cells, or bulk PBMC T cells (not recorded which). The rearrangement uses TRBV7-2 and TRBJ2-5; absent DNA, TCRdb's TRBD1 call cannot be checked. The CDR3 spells CASGYGDRDRETQYF.